These 23 T cell receptor beta chains originate from one sample sequenced in a study of cytotoxic CD8 clonotypes in ibrutinib-treated CLL. Clones were read by immunoSEQ multiplex PCR, and TCRdb kept only the in-frame ones, dropping some. This sample has over 150,000 clones; about 80% occur once, and the top ten carry about 2.1%. The sequencing here drew on PBMCs, taken after 12 months of ibrutinib treatment. Source of these receptors: a human donor with chronic lymphocytic leukemia.

This rearrangement joins TRBV7-2 to TRBJ2-7, with a possible D match to TRBD1 (5 bases). Trimming took off 5 bases at V and 0 bases at J, with 11 bases between the two ends. Per germline, CDR1 SGHTA and CDR2 FQGNSA. The CDR3 runs 14 residues. CDR3 loop: CASSPMGRSYEQYF. The CDR3 DNA follows: TGTGCCAGCAGCCCGATGGGGCGCTCCTACGAGCAGTACTTC.

CDR3 sequence reads: CASSQLGSGNEQFF. CDR3 coding DNA: TGTGCCAGCAGTCAACTAGGCTCGGGCAATGAGCAGTTCTTC. V is TRBV9 and J is TRBJ2-1; D is possibly TRBD2 (5 bases). CDR3 length: 14 residues. Trimming pared 5 bases from V and 6 bases from J, leaving 15 bases between. Germline V CDR1 and CDR2: SGDLS, YYNGEE.

The gene calls are TRBV29-1 and TRBJ2-3; 10 positions match TRBD2. CDR3 length: 19 amino acids. Germline loops: CDR1 SQVTM, CDR2 ANQGSEA. The V gene end was trimmed by 6 bases and the J gene end by 1 base; junction bases not matched to a gene: 19. The CDR3 coding sequence is TGCAGCGTGGGGTTGGGAGGTCTAGCGGGAGTCGGAGGCACAGATACGCAGTATTTT. It encodes CSVGLGGLAGVGGTDTQYF.

V gene TRBV4-2 combines with J gene TRBJ1-1; D may be TRBD1 (5 bases). Germline V CDR1 and CDR2: LGHNA, YNFKEQ. V was shortened by 7 bases and J by 1 base, with 16 bases between the two germline ends. The CDR3 is made up of 15 amino acids. CDR3 protein: CASISNLGGNTEAFF. CDR3 sequence (DNA): TGTGCCAGCATATCAAATCTGGGGGGGAACACTGAAGCTTTCTTT.

The V call is TRBV5-1, the J call TRBJ2-3, with 9 nucleotides matching TRBD2. Per the germline V gene, CDR1 is SGHRS and CDR2 is YFSETQ. V shed 4 bases and J 5 bases; nucleotides not matched to a gene: 11. The CDR3 covers 16 residues. Here the CDR3 DNA reads TGCGCCAGCAGCCCTCCGGAGGGCGGGGGGGTAGATACGCAGTATTTT. Protein: CASSPPEGGGVDTQYF.

J is TRBJ2-5 and V is TRBV5-4; possible D gene TRBD1, 6 bases. The CDR3 is made up of 14 amino acids. The germline gives CDR1 SGHNT, CDR2 YYREEE (reference sequence). V was shortened by 3 bases and J by 5 bases, with 14 bases between the two germline ends. The chain's CDR3 is CASSSQGWQETQYF. In DNA form, the CDR3 reads TGTGCCAGCAGCTCACAGGGTTGGCAGGAGACCCAGTACTTC.

The CDR3 spells CASSLGYWQGPDYGYTF. In DNA form, the CDR3 reads TGTGCCAGCAGCTTAGGGTATTGGCAGGGACCAGACTATGGCTACACCTTC. This chain joins TRBV7-9 and TRBJ1-2; the D gene is possibly TRBD1 (5 bases). The CDR3 length is 17 residues. V was pared by 1 base and J by 3 bases, with 18 bases between. Germline CDR1 and CDR2: SEHNR and FQNEAQ (reference sequence). Combining the CDR3 with reference TRBV7-9 and TRBJ1-2 gives the whole variable domain DTGVSQNPRHKITKRGQNVTFRCDPISEHNRLYWYRQTLGQGPEFLTYFQNEAQLEKSRLLSDRFSAERPKGSFSTLEIQRTEQGDSAMYLCASSLGYWQGPDYGYTFGSGTRLTVV.

The CDR3 here is CASSQELAGEADTQYF. The CDR3 region has the DNA TGCGCCAGCAGCCAGGAACTAGCGGGAGAGGCAGATACGCAGTATTTT. The genes are TRBV4-1 and TRBJ2-3; TRBD2 aligns across 11 bases. The germline gives CDR1 MGHRA, CDR2 YSYEKL. The CDR3 has 16 amino acids. J was trimmed by 4 bases and V by 3 bases; bases with no gene match: 6.

This clone occurred a few times. V and J are TRBV27 and TRBJ1-2; 8 bases line up with TRBD1. CDR1 MNHEY and CDR2 SMNVEV come from the germline V gene (reference sequence). This CDR3 is 17 amino acids long. V dropped 4 bases and J dropped 6; count of bases not matched to a gene: 16. The CDR3 loop is CASSSPTQTGDRDGYTF. Here the CDR3 DNA reads TGTGCCAGCAGTTCCCCGACCCAGACAGGGGACCGAGATGGCTACACCTTC.

The rearrangement links TRBV2 to TRBJ1-4, with D possibly TRBD1 on 5 matching bases. This CDR3 has 15 residues. The germline gives CDR1 SNHLY, CDR2 FYNNEI. V gave up 7 bases and J gave up 5 bases, with 17 bases separating them. The CDR3 protein is CASTLQGRENEKLFF. CDR3 in DNA: TGTGCCAGCACTCTCCAGGGTCGAGAAAATGAAAAACTGTTTTTT. The variable domain in full, completed from reference TRBV2 and TRBJ1-4, reads EPEVTQTPSHQVTQMGQEVILRCVPISNHLYFYWYRQILGQKVEFLVSFYNNEISEKSEIFDDQFSVERPDGSNFTLKIRSTKLEDSAMYFCASTLQGRENEKLFFGSGTQLSVL.

The chain uses TRBV7-2 and TRBJ2-1; possible D gene TRBD1, 6 bases. There are 15 residues in the CDR3. Trimming removed 5 bases at V and 8 bases at J, with 19 bases between. Germline V gives CDR1 SGHTA, CDR2 FQGNSA. As DNA, the CDR3 is TGTGCCAGCAGCAGACCCGGACTGGGGGCTTATGAGCAGTTCTTC. This translates into CASSRPGLGAYEQFF.

This clone has just a few counts. The V and J genes are TRBV7-2 and TRBJ2-1; D unclear. V shed 5 bases and J shed 0 bases, with 5 bases lying between them. Germline lookup yields CDR1 SGHTA and CDR2 FQGNSA. The CDR3 consists of 13 residues. CDR3 in DNA: TGTGCCAGCAGCGCGAGCTCCTACAATGAGCAGTTCTTC. Its protein product is CASSASSYNEQFF.

V is TRBV4-1 and J is TRBJ2-7; 7 bases agree with TRBD1. V lost 4 bases, J lost 2 bases, and 8 bases stayed unmatched. This CDR3 spans 15 amino acids. Germline CDR1 and CDR2: MGHRA and YSYEKL. CDR3 amino acids: CASSRGTAGTYEQYF. The CDR3 DNA reads as TGCGCCAGCAGCCGAGGGACAGCCGGAACCTACGAGCAGTACTTC.

J is TRBJ1-3 and V is TRBV5-1; maybe TRBD1 (5 bases). Germline lookup yields CDR1 SGHRS and CDR2 YFSETQ. Trimming left V 4 bases short and J 0 bases short, with 14 bases between. This CDR3 is 16 amino acids long. CDR3 bases: TGCGCCAGCAGCAAGGACATATCCTTCTCTGGAAACACCATATATTTT. This codes for CASSKDISFSGNTIYF.

This clone was picked up a small number of times. The chain joins TRBV4-3 to TRBJ1-2; TRBD1 might be the D (5 bases). The CDR3 consists of 15 residues. From germline, CDR1 is LGHNA and CDR2 YSLEER. V was cut by 0 bases and J by 2 bases, with 10 bases left in between. Written as DNA, the CDR3 is TGCGCCAGCAGCCAAGAGTGGGCAGGGAACTATGGCTACACCTTC. Translated: CASSQEWAGNYGYTF.

The CDR3 region is CASSTYLGGRKQPQHF. The DNA for the CDR3 is TGTGCCAGTAGTACATACTTAGGGGGTCGAAAACAGCCCCAGCATTTT. The V call is TRBV19, the J call TRBJ1-5; D might be TRBD1 (6 bases). Germline assignment: CDR1 LNHDA and CDR2 SQIVND (reference sequence). The V gene lost 4 bases and the J gene lost 7 bases, with 20 bases spanning the gap. The CDR3 contains 16 residues.

The CDR3 spells CASIGLARETQYF. The DNA of the CDR3 is TGTGCCAGCATCGGACTAGCCCGAGAGACCCAGTACTTC. The rearrangement uses TRBV7-9 and TRBJ2-5; TRBD2 aligns across 8 bases. V was clipped by 7 bases and J by 4 bases; unmatched bases: 5. Germline CDR1 is SEHNR and CDR2 is FQNEAQ (reference sequence). The CDR3 extends over 13 amino acids.

The chain joins TRBV10-3 to TRBJ1-4; 7 bases align to TRBD1. Unmatched junction bases numbered 7, after V lost 6 bases and J lost 6 bases. This CDR3 is built from 14 residues. Germline assignment: CDR1 ENHRY and CDR2 SYGVKD. The CDR3 DNA sequence: TGTGCCATCAGCCGGACAGGAAGGGATGAAAAACTGTTTTTT. Translated, it gives CAISRTGRDEKLFF.

The genes are TRBV4-2 and TRBJ2-3, with TRBD1 matching over 7 bases. V trimming: 1 base; J trimming: 5 bases; junction bases outside the gene matches: 6. CDR3 size: 15 residues. Germline CDR1 reads LGHNA; CDR2 reads YNFKEQ. CDR3 protein: CASSQGGQGEDTQYF. CDR3 DNA: TGTGCCAGCAGCCAAGGGGGCCAGGGGGAAGATACGCAGTATTTT.

The V and J genes are TRBV30 and TRBJ1-2; 9 nucleotides align to TRBD1. CDR3 size: 20 residues. V was pared by 3 bases and J by 4 bases, with 24 bases of the junction left unmatched. Germline loops: CDR1 GTSNPN, CDR2 SVGIG (reference sequence). The CDR3 DNA follows: TGTGCCTGGAGCGATCCGGGACAGGGTTCGGCCCTTACATCTAGCTATGGCTACACCTTC. Its translation is CAWSDPGQGSALTSSYGYTF. Complete variable domain (other parts from reference TRBV30 and TRBJ1-2): SQTIHQWPATLVQPVGSPLSLECTVEGTSNPNLYWYRQAAGRGLQLLFYSVGIGQISSEVPQNLSASRPQDRQFILSSKKLLLSDSGFYLCAWSDPGQGSALTSSYGYTFGSGTRLTVV.

Remarks on this clone: An end of the junction does not agree with germline; a read error may underlie this. The rearrangement links TRBV7-9 to TRBJ1-1; the D gene is possibly TRBD1 (5 bases). The length of the CDR3 is 19 residues. Germline CDR1 reads SEHNR; CDR2 reads FQNEAQ (reference sequence). The CDR3 loop reads CASRLGRGRTPSGGTEAFF. CDR3 DNA sequence: TGTGCCAGCAGATTAGGTCGGGGCAGGACCCCCTCCGGGGGGACTGAAGCTTTCTTT. Combining the CDR3 with reference TRBV7-9 and TRBJ1-1 gives the whole variable domain DTGVSQNPRHKITKRGQNVTFRCDPISEHNRLYWYRQTLGQGPEFLTYFQNEAQLEKSRLLSDRFSAERPKGSFSTLEIQRTEQGDSAMYLCASRLGRGRTPSGGTEAFFGQGTRLTVV.

The chain uses TRBV10-3 and TRBJ2-1; D is perhaps TRBD1 (6 bases). CDR1 is ENHRY and CDR2 is SYGVKD in the germline V gene. This CDR3 has 15 amino acids. Trimming pared 5 bases from V and 3 bases from J, leaving 14 bases between. The CDR3 nucleotides are TGTGCCATCAGTCCAACAGGGTACGTCTACAATGAGCAGTTCTTC. Its protein is CAISPTGYVYNEQFF.

V usage is TRBV5-1 and J usage is TRBJ2-7; D remains ambiguous. Germline loops: CDR1 SGHRS, CDR2 YFSETQ. V dropped 0 bases and J dropped 3 bases, with 7 bases sitting between them. There are 13 residues in the CDR3. The CDR3 DNA is TGCGCCAGCAGCTTGGGTTACAACTACGAGCAGTACTTC. Translated: CASSLGYNYEQYF.